This T cell receptor beta chain was identified during a study of CD8 T cells in ankylosing spondylitis. Study-wide results and limits: Previous work reported some of these motif variants in the synovial fluid and blood of reactive arthritis. A motif of several highly homologous TCR beta variants was seen as apparently characteristic of ankylosing spondylitis blood.

This clonotype was seen at least ten times. Its specificity is unknown. CDR1 SGHTA and CDR2 FQGNSA come from the germline V gene. Trimming took 4 bases from V and 1 from J, leaving 7 bases between them. CDR3 length equals 14 residues. Each TCR beta library was made by quantitative 5'-RACE that incorporated molecular barcodes. MiXCR, applied by TCRdb to the 5' RACE reads, yields one record per CDR3 protein. The profile shows about 250,000 distinct CDR3 sequences, approximately 10% of them singletons. The TCR sequence derives from a male donor with ankylosing spondylitis or in good health (not recorded which). Sequenced material: blood, either unsorted or a sorted T cell fraction (not recorded which). J is TRBJ2-2 and V is TRBV7-2, with D possibly TRBD1 on 6 matching bases. Written as DNA, the CDR3 is TGTGCCAGCAGCTCGGACAGGAACACCGGGGAGCTGTTTTTT. Translated, it gives CASSSDRNTGELFF.